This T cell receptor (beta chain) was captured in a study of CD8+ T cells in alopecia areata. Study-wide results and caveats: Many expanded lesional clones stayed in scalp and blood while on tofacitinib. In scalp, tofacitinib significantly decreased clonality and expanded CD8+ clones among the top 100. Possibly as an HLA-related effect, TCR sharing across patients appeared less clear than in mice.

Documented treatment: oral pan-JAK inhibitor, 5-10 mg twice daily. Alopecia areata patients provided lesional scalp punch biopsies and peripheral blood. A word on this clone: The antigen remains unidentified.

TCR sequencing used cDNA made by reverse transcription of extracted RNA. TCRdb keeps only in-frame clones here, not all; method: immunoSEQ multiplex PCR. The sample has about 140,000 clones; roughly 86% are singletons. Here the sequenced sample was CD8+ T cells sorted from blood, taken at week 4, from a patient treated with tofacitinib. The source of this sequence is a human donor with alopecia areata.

The chain's CDR3 is CASSRPGLANNEQFF. CDR3 nucleotides: TGCGCCAGCAGCCGCCCGGGACTAGCCAACAATGAGCAGTTCTTC. The rearrangement uses TRBV4-1 and TRBJ2-1, with 9 bases that match TRBD2. The germline V gene has CDR1 MGHRA and CDR2 YSYEKL. Unmatched junction bases numbered 6, after V lost 4 bases and J lost 5 bases. The CDR3 is 15 residues long.